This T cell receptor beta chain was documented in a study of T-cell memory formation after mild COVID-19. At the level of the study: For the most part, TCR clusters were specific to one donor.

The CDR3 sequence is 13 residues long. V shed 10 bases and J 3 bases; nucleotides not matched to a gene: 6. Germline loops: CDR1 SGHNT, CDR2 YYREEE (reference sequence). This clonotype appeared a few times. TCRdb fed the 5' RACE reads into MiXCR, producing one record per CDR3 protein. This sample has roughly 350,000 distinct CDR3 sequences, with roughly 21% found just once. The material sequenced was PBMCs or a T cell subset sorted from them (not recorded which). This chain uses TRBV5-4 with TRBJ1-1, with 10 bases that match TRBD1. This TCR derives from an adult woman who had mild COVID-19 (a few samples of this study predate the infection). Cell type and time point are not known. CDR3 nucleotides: TGTGCCGTACAGGGACAGGGGTACACTGAAGCTTTCTTT. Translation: CAVQGQGYTEAFF. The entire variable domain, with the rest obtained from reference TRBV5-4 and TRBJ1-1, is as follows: ETGVTQSPTHLIKTRGQQVTLRCSSQSGHNTVSWYQQALGQGPQFIFQYYREEENGRGNFPPRFSGLQFPNYSSELNVNALELDDSALYLCAVQGQGYTEAFFGQGTRLTVV.